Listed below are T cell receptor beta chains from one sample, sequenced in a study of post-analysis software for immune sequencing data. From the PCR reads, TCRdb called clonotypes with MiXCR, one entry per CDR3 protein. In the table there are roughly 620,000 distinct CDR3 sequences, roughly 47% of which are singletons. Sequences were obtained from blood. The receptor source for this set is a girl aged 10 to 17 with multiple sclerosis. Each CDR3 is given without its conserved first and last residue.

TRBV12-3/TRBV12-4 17 ASSWWTGSPPDLLYEQY
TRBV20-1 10 SARLPYNEQF
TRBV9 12 ASSVEGRRGEQY
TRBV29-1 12 SVQTGTSTDTQY
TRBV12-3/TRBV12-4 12 ASRGHLSSGELF
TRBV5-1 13 ASSLGQGAWNEQF
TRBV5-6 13 ASSVSQGVNQPQH
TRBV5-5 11 ASSTATVREQF
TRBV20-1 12 SARLWTGAETQY
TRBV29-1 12 SVASATGANVLT
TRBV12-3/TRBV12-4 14 ASSLGGGRPTYEQY
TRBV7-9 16 ASTIPPGWRSSYNEQF
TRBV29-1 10 SVFRGGDTQY
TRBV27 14 ASSPGTSGVSYEQY
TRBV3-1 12 ASSQDLRGNEQF
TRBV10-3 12 AIQGVSSTDTQY
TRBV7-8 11 ASSFRSGETQY
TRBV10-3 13 AISESGPSRETQY
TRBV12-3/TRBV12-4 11 ASSTNPQETQY
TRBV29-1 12 SVAGLLSYNEQF
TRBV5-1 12 ASSFGNLGDEQF
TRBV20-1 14 SARDPEGLMRETQY
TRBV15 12 ATSRPDSVYGYT
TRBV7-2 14 ASSLSAAAKYNEQF
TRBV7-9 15 ASSPFRDYLSRVTQY
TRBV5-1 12 ASSLGGSEATQY
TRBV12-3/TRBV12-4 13 ASTALRQGVHEQF
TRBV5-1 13 ASSRGTGESYEQY
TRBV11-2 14 ASSLEGTPRWYEQY
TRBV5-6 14 ASNHGAGQGWNEQF
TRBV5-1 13 ASSTGGRRNEKLF
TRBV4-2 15 ASSHPGERAVTDTQY
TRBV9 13 ASSEEGVETDTQY
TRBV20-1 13 SARGLAGHNNEQF
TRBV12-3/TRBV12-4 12 ASRLAGGADTQY
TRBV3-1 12 ASSRTSGSTEQY
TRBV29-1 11 SAGTVLQETQY
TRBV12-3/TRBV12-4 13 ASSRGARQIYGYT
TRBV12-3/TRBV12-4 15 ASTSPSRGVGGTEAF
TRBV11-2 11 ASSSIYHSEAF
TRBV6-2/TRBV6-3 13 ASSRMTVLNTEAF
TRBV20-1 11 SASQWEVGEQF
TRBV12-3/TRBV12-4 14 ASSSIGLAGGGEQY
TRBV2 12 ASSEAGYRLEAF
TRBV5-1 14 ASSGGGSGSYNEQF
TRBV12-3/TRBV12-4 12 TSSAGQGGYEQF
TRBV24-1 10 ATGDSGTEAF
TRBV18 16 ASSPTFEWRRADNEQY
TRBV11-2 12 ASSLVVGDGEQY
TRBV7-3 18 ASSLTGTSGGHYSYNEQF